These 22 T cell receptor beta chains were all obtained from the same sample, sequenced in a study of CD8 T cells in Susac syndrome. RNA in amounts of about 0.5 to 1 ug was reverse transcribed with random hexamers. Via MiXCR, TCRdb re-called the immunoSEQ multiplex PCR reads, giving one row per CDR3 protein. The data show fewer than 350,000 distinct CDR3 sequences, approximately 89% seen once. What was sequenced was CD8+ T cells from PBMCs. These receptors were obtained from a human donor with multiple sclerosis.

The chain couples TRBV27 to TRBJ2-1, with a tentative D call TRBD1 (6 bases). CDR3 length: 12 amino acids. Trimming stripped 4 bases from V and 10 bases from J, with 11 bases between. Germline V gene data show CDR1 as MNHEY and CDR2 as SMNVEV (reference sequence). The CDR3 DNA sequence: TGTGCCAGCAGTTCCCTCGACAGGGAGCAGTTCTTC. This gives the protein CASSSLDREQFF.

The chain has TRBV30 and TRBJ1-2, with D hard to call. The CDR3 runs 14 residues. CDR1 is GTSNPN, CDR2 SVGIG, per germline (reference sequence). The V end lost 3 bases, the J end lost 6 bases, and 17 bases lay between the germline ends. The CDR3 region has the DNA TGTGCCTGGAGCGATGGATTGGCTTTACATGGCTACACCTTC. Amino acids: CAWSDGLALHGYTF.

The chain uses TRBV6-5 and TRBJ2-7; D not resolved. This CDR3 spans 12 amino acids. Germline V gene lookup returns CDR1 MNHEY and CDR2 SVGAGI. V was pared by 2 bases and J by 5 bases, with 7 bases between. The CDR3 region has the DNA TGTGCCAGCAGTTACGATGGAAACGAGCAGTACTTC. Translated, it gives CASSYDGNEQYF.

V usage is TRBV27 and J usage is TRBJ1-4, with D possibly being TRBD1 (6 bases). The CDR3 totals 17 residues. Germline assignment: CDR1 MNHEY and CDR2 SMNVEV (reference sequence). The V and J ends lost 1 base and 8 bases respectively, with 20 bases between them. CDR3: CASSLLGGGGRLEKLFF. The DNA for the CDR3 is TGTGCCAGCAGTTTATTGGGCGGGGGGGGGCGGTTGGAAAAACTGTTTTTT.

This chain uses TRBV7-9 with TRBJ2-2; 8 bases fit TRBD1. Trimming removed 3 bases from V and 6 bases from J; junction bases left unmatched: 9. Germline CDR1 SEHNR, CDR2 FQNEAQ (reference sequence). This CDR3 contains 16 residues. CDR3 DNA: TGTGCCAGCAGCTTTACTGGACAGGGACGCGCCGGGGAGCTGTTTTTT. Encoded protein: CASSFTGQGRAGELFF.

The chain recombines TRBV28 with TRBJ2-7; 9 positions match TRBD2. Trimming took 1 base from V and 2 from J; bases not matched to a gene: 15. This CDR3 contains 19 residues. Germline V gene data show CDR1 as MDHEN and CDR2 as SYDVKM. The DNA of the CDR3 is TGTGCCAGCAGTTTATTCGGCCTCTTAGCGGGGGCCGGAACCTACGAGCAGTACTTC. It is translated as CASSLFGLLAGAGTYEQYF.

This clonotype was observed a handful of times. The rearrangement links TRBV20-1 to TRBJ2-1; 11 bases fit TRBD2. V dropped 3 bases and J dropped 0; count of bases not matched to a gene: 13. Germline CDR1 is DFQATT and CDR2 is SNEGSKA (reference sequence). The CDR3 extends over 19 amino acids. Written as DNA, the CDR3 is TGCAGTGCTAGCGGACTAGCGGGCCCTCTAAGGACCTCCTACAATGAGCAGTTCTTC. It is translated as CSASGLAGPLRTSYNEQFF.

The genes are TRBV7-2 and TRBJ1-1, with D unclear. The CDR3 covers 14 residues. V dropped 5 bases and J dropped 3 bases, with 13 bases sitting between them. The V gene's germline CDR1 is SGHTA and CDR2 FQGNSA. The CDR3 DNA is TGTGCCAGCAGCCGTCGACAACGGTACACTGAAGCTTTCTTT. It specifies CASSRRQRYTEAFF.

This clonotype was seen only a few times. The J gene is TRBJ2-7, the V gene TRBV30; unclear D gene. The CDR3 is made up of 12 amino acids. The germline V and J ends were trimmed by 5 bases and 0 bases, with 8 bases remaining between them. Germline V gene lookup returns CDR1 GTSNPN and CDR2 SVGIG (reference sequence). This CDR3 reads CAWRSSSYEQYF. In DNA form, the CDR3 reads TGTGCCTGGCGGTCTAGCTCCTACGAGCAGTACTTC.

The J gene is TRBJ2-2, the V gene TRBV14; the D gene is possibly TRBD2 (6 bases). Trimming pared 0 bases from V and 5 bases from J, leaving 13 bases between. Per the germline V gene, CDR1 is SGHDN and CDR2 is FVKESK. The CDR3 extends over 16 amino acids. This CDR3 reads CASSQDPGVGTGELFF. CDR3 bases: TGTGCCAGCAGCCAAGACCCGGGAGTGGGTACCGGGGAGCTGTTTTTT. Filled out from reference TRBV14 and TRBJ2-2, the complete variable domain reads EAGVTQFPSHSVIEKGQTVTLRCDPISGHDNLYWYRRVMGKEIKFLLHFVKESKQDESGMPNNRFLAERTGGTYSTLKVQPAELEDSGVYFCASSQDPGVGTGELFFGEGSRLTVL.

The chain recombines TRBV15 with TRBJ2-5; D ambiguous. The CDR3 covers 13 residues. Trimming removed 0 bases at V and 5 bases at J, with 7 bases between. CDR1 and CDR2 from the germline V gene are LNHNV and YYDKDF (reference sequence). CDR3 nucleotides: TGTGCCACCAGCAGAGAATCGTGGGAGACCCAGTACTTC. Protein sequence: CATSRESWETQYF.

This chain joins TRBV14 and TRBJ1-1, with 9 bases that match TRBD1. The CDR3 sequence is 19 residues long. With V trimmed by 2 bases and J by 3 bases, 16 bases remained unmatched. Germline V gene data show CDR1 as SGHDN and CDR2 as FVKESK. The DNA of the CDR3 is TGTGCCAGCAGCCAATGGACGCTGGACAGGGGTTTCACGGACACTGAAGCTTTCTTT. This sequence encodes CASSQWTLDRGFTDTEAFF.

The chain recombines TRBV6-2 or TRBV6-3 with TRBJ2-7; 7 bases line up with TRBD1. The CDR3 runs to 17 residues. V shed 6 bases and J 0 bases; nucleotides not matched to a gene: 14. Per germline, CDR1 MNHEY and CDR2 SVGEGT. In DNA, the CDR3 is TGTGCCAGCAGCCAGCCGACAGGGAAGGCTAGCTCCTACGAGCAGTACTTC. It specifies CASSQPTGKASSYEQYF.

The rearrangement joins TRBV28 to TRBJ1-6; D might be TRBD1 (5 bases). Between the trimmed V and J ends, which lost 10 bases and 5 bases, there was a span of 21 bases. The CDR3 totals 16 residues. Looked up from germline, CDR1 is MDHEN and CDR2 is SYDVKM. CDR3 in amino acids: CATSEVPGTNNSPLHF. The CDR3 DNA follows: TGTGCCACAAGTGAGGTACCGGGGACGAATAATTCACCCCTCCACTTT. Filled out from reference TRBV28 and TRBJ1-6, the complete variable domain reads DVKVTQSSRYLVKRTGEKVFLECVQDMDHENMFWYRQDPGLGLRLIYFSYDVKMKEKGDIPEGYSVSREKKERFSLILESASTNQTSMYLCATSEVPGTNNSPLHFGNGTRLTVT.

The rearrangement uses TRBV2 and TRBJ2-1, with D possibly matching TRBD1 (6 bases). V was trimmed by 7 bases and J by 4 bases, leaving 8 bases between them. The CDR3 consists of 12 residues. Germline values: CDR1 SNHLY, CDR2 FYNNEI. CDR3 amino acids: CASTGDYNEQFF. For the CDR3, the DNA is TGTGCCAGCACAGGGGATTACAATGAGCAGTTCTTC.

This clonotype was seen just once. The rearrangement uses TRBV29-1 and TRBJ2-7, with 10 bases identical to TRBD1. The CDR3 covers 16 residues. Germline-derived CDR1 and CDR2 are SQVTM and ANQGSEA. The ends lost 5 bases at V and 3 bases at J; junction bases unmatched: 13. For the CDR3, the DNA is TGCAGCGTTTTTGAAGAGTGGACAGGGGGGAACTACGAGCAGTACTTC. Translated, it gives CSVFEEWTGGNYEQYF.

V and J are TRBV6-4 and TRBJ2-2, with 12 bases fitting TRBD2. Germline V gene lookup returns CDR1 MRHNA and CDR2 SNTAGT. The V and J ends lost 4 bases and 6 bases, in that order; junction bases with no gene match: 0. CDR3 length: 14 amino acids. CDR3 region: CASSGLAGAGELFF. CDR3 bases: TGTGCCAGCAGTGGACTAGCGGGAGCCGGGGAGCTGTTTTTT.

The chain employs TRBV9 and TRBJ2-7, with TRBD1 matching 9 bases. The V and J ends lost 3 bases and 7 bases, in that order; junction bases with no gene match: 5. The germline CDR1 and CDR2 sequences are SGDLS and YYNGEE. The CDR3 is 13 amino acids. CDR3 residues: CASSARQGVEQYF. CDR3 in DNA: TGTGCCAGCAGCGCTCGACAGGGGGTAGAGCAGTACTTC.

The rearrangement joins TRBV9 to TRBJ2-1; the D gene could be TRBD1 or TRBD2 (6 bases each). Germline values: CDR1 SGDLS, CDR2 YYNGEE. The CDR3 has 13 amino acids. V lost 5 bases to trimming and J lost 4 bases, with 10 bases between them. CDR3 sequence: CASRGGLYNEQFF. The CDR3 DNA follows: TGTGCCAGCAGGGGGGGCCTTTACAATGAGCAGTTCTTC.

V usage is TRBV6-2 or TRBV6-3 and J usage is TRBJ2-2, with D maybe TRBD2 (6 bases). The CDR3 runs 17 residues. Trimming left V 0 bases short and J 3 bases short, with 14 bases between. The germline V gene encodes CDR1 MNHEY and CDR2 SVGEGT. The CDR3 protein is CASSYSVGTGDTGELFF. DNA of the CDR3: TGTGCCAGCAGTTACTCGGTCGGGACGGGGGACACCGGGGAGCTGTTTTTT.

The genes are TRBV4-1 and TRBJ2-3, with 10 bases identical to TRBD2. The CDR3 covers 15 residues. Germline V gene sequence: CDR1 MGHRA, CDR2 YSYEKL. J gave up 1 base and V 6 bases, and 4 bases lay outside the gene matches. The CDR3 DNA reads as TGCGCCAGCAGGGCGCTAGCGGGGGGCACAGATACGCAGTATTTT. Translation: CASRALAGGTDTQYF.

This clonotype was seen once. The chain links TRBV30 to TRBJ2-1; no firm D call. This CDR3 spans 13 amino acids. Germline-derived CDR1 and CDR2 are GTSNPN and SVGIG (reference sequence). Trimming took 0 bases from V and 0 from J, leaving 3 bases between them. The CDR3 DNA follows: TGTGCCTGGAGTGTAAACTCCTACAATGAGCAGTTCTTC. Translating it yields CAWSVNSYNEQFF.